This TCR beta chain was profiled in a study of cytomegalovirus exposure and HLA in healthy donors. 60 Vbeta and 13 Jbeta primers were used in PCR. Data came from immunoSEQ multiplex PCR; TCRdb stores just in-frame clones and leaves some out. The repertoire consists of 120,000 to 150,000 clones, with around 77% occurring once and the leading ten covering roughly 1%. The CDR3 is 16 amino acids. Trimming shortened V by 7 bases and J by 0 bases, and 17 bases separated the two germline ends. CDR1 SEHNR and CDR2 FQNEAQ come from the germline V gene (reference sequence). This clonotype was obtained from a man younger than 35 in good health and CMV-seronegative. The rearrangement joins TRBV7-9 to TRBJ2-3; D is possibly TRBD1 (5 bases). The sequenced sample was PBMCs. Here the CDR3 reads CASTVEQVTSTDTQYF. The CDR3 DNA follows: TGTGCCAGCACCGTTGAACAGGTGACTAGCACAGATACGCAGTATTTT.